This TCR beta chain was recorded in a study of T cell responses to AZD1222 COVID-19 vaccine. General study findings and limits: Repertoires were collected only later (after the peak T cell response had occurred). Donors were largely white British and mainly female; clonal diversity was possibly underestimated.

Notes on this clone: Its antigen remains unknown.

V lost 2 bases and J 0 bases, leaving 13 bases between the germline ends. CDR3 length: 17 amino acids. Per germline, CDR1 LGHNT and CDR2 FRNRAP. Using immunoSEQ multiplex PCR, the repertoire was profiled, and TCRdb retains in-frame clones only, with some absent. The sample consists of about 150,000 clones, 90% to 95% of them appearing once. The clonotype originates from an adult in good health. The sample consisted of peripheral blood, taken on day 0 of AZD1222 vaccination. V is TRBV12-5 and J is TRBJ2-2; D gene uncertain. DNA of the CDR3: TGTGCTAGTGGTTTGCCAGGCTCAGGCGCGAACACCGGGGAGCTGTTTTTT. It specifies CASGLPGSGANTGELFF.